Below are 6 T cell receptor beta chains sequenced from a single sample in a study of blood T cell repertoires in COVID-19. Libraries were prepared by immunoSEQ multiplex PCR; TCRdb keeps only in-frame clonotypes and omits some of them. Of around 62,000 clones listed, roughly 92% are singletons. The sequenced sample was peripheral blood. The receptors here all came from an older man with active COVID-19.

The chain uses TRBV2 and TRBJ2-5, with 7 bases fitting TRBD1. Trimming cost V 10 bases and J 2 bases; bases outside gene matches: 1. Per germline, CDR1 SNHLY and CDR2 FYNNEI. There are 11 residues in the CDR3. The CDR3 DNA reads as TGTGCCAAACAGGGGCAAGAGACCCAGTACTTC. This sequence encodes CAKQGQETQYF. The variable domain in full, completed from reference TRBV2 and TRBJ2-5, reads EPEVTQTPSHQVTQMGQEVILRCVPISNHLYFYWYRQILGQKVEFLVSFYNNEISEKSEIFDDQFSVERPDGSNFTLKIRSTKLEDSAMYFCAKQGQETQYFGPGTRLLVL.

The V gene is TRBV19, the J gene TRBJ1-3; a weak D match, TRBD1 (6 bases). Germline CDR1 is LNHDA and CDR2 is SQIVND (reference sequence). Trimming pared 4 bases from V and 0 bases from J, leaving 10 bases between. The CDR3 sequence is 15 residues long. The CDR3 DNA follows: TGTGCCAGTAGTAATATAGGGGGCTCTGGAAACACCATATATTTT. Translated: CASSNIGGSGNTIYF.

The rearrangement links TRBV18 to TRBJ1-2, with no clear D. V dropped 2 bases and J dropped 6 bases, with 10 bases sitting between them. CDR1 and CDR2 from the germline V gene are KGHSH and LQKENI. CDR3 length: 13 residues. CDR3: CASSPAGRHGYTF. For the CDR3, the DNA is TGTGCCAGCTCACCAGCAGGCAGGCATGGCTACACCTTC.

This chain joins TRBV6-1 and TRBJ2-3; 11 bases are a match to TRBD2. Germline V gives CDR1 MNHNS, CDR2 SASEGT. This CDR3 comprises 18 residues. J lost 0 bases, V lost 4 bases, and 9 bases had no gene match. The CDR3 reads CASSGARTSGLSTDTQYF. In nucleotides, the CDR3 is TGTGCCAGCAGTGGCGCCAGGACTAGCGGGTTAAGCACAGATACGCAGTATTTT.

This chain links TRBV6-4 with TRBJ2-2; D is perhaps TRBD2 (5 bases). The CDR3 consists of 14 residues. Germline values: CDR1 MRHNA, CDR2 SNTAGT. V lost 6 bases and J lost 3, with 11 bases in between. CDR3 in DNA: TGTGCCAGCAGGGAGGAGTTGTACACCGGGGAGCTGTTTTTT. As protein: CASREELYTGELFF.

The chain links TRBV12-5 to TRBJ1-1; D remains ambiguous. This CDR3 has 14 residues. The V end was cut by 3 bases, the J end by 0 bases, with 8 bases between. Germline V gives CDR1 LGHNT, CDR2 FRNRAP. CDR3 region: CASGFPPMNTEAFF. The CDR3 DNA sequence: TGTGCTAGTGGTTTTCCCCCAATGAACACTGAAGCTTTCTTT.